The clone carrying this T cell receptor beta chain was recorded at least ten times. Antigen specificity is unknown. This sample stems from a study of glioma-infiltrating T cells. The iRepertoire nested amplicon-rescue multiplex PCR amplified TCR alpha and beta CDR3s from RNA. One-step reverse transcription and amplification started from approximately 100-400 ng of tissue mRNA or PBMC total RNA. TCRdb passed the multiplex PCR reads through MiXCR, listing each CDR3 protein once. The top ten hold 5% to 5.5% of the sample, which has around 170,000 distinct CDR3 sequences, under 55% seen once. Germline loops: CDR1 DFQATT, CDR2 SNEGSKA (reference sequence). This CDR3 has 17 amino acids. Trimming cost V 0 bases and J 10 bases; bases outside gene matches: 16. The study's findings and limits: Tissue-blood divergence was below expectation in non-neoplastic patients, above in gliomas. Only very few CDR3 sequences appeared in both tissue and blood.

The chain recombines TRBV20-1 with TRBJ2-1; TRBD2 agrees at 9 bases. The sequenced sample consisted of glioma tissue, nonneoplastic brain tissue, or PBMCs (not recorded which). This TCR was sampled from a human donor with low-grade glioma or glioblastoma, undergoing nonglioma brain surgery, or in good health (not recorded which). DNA for the CDR3: TGCAGTGCTAGAGATTTCCTAAATAGCGGGAGATCTGGGGAGCAGTTCTTC. Translation gives CSARDFLNSGRSGEQFF.